These 9 T cell receptor beta chains originate from one sample sequenced in a study of blood T cell repertoires in COVID-19. Produced via immunoSEQ multiplex PCR; TCRdb's table is partial and in-frame only. The table shows more than 25,000 clones, with roughly nine tenths occurring only once. Input material: peripheral blood. These TCRs come from an elderly man with acute or convalescent COVID-19.

The V and J genes are TRBV28 and TRBJ1-2, with a weak D call TRBD1 (5 bases). Germline CDR1 and CDR2: MDHEN and SYDVKM. The V end was cut by 4 bases, the J end by 3 bases, with 12 bases between. This CDR3 spans 14 amino acids. CDR3 nucleotide sequence: TGTGCCAGCAGTTCACCACAGGATCACTATGGCTACACCTTC. Translating it yields CASSSPQDHYGYTF.

The genes are TRBV7-8 and TRBJ1-5; 7 nucleotides match TRBD1. Looked up from germline, CDR1 is SGHVS and CDR2 is FQNEAQ. Trimming took 3 bases from V and 3 from J; bases not matched to a gene: 5. CDR3 size: 15 residues. CDR3 sequence reads: CASSFDRAPNQPQHF. The CDR3 nucleotides read TGTGCCAGCAGCTTCGACAGGGCCCCCAATCAGCCCCAGCATTTT.

The rearrangement joins TRBV3-1 (or the pseudogene TRBV3-2) to TRBJ2-7; TRBD2 might be the D (5 bases). V gave up 4 bases and J gave up 1 base, with 17 bases separating them. In germline, CDR1 is LGHDT, CDR2 YNNKEL (reference sequence). CDR3 length: 16 amino acids. The CDR3, as DNA: TGTGCCAGCAGCCGGGATGGACGGGAAGGATCCTACGAGCAGTACTTC. Protein product: CASSRDGREGSYEQYF.

The gene calls are TRBV6-5 and TRBJ1-3; TRBD1 matches 7 bases. Germline trimming cut 6 bases from V and 4 bases from J; bases unmatched to any gene: 3. The CDR3 length is 13 residues. Per the germline V gene, CDR1 is MNHEY and CDR2 is SVGAGI. In DNA form, the CDR3 reads TGTGCCAGCAGGACAGGGTCCGGAAACACCATATATTTT. As protein: CASRTGSGNTIYF.

This clone was recorded a few times. The chain employs TRBV6-5 and TRBJ1-6; D is unresolved. Trimming stripped 8 bases from V and 5 bases from J, with 10 bases between. CDR3 length equals 13 residues. Per the germline V gene, CDR1 is MNHEY and CDR2 is SVGAGI. The CDR3 loop is CASVRVDNSPLHF. CDR3 sequence (DNA): TGTGCCAGCGTGCGGGTGGATAATTCACCCCTCCACTTT.

This sequence joins TRBV6-4 and TRBJ2-1, with 10 bases identical to TRBD1. The CDR3 covers 16 residues. Germline V lookup: CDR1 MRHNA, CDR2 SNTAGT. V dropped 0 bases and J dropped 7; count of bases not matched to a gene: 6. The CDR3 loop is CASSDSIGTGVNEQFF. In DNA, the CDR3 is TGTGCCAGCAGTGACTCGATAGGGACAGGGGTTAATGAGCAGTTCTTC.

The gene calls are TRBV29-1 and TRBJ1-2; 8 bases are a match to TRBD1. The CDR3 is 13 amino acids. The trim removed 6 bases at V and 4 bases at J, leaving 7 bases unmatched. CDR1 is SQVTM and CDR2 is ANQGSEA in the germline V gene. CDR3 sequence: CSVGGTGGYGYTF. CDR3 sequence (DNA): TGCAGCGTAGGAGGTACAGGGGGCTATGGCTACACCTTC.

The DNA for the CDR3 is TGTGCCAGCAGTGAGGCGAAGGGGTCTCGGACAGATACGCAGTATTTT. Amino acids: CASSEAKGSRTDTQYF. The chain employs TRBV2 and TRBJ2-3; TRBD1 is a possible D gene (5 bases). Germline V gene sequence: CDR1 SNHLY, CDR2 FYNNEI. The CDR3 runs 16 residues. Trimming took 3 bases from V and 3 from J, leaving 16 bases between them.

This sequence joins TRBV27 and TRBJ2-2; a possible D gene is TRBD2 (7 bases). Germline CDR1 is MNHEY and CDR2 is SMNVEV (reference sequence). Trimming stripped 2 bases from V and 6 bases from J, with 13 bases between. This CDR3 has 15 amino acids. The CDR3 DNA follows: TGTGCCAGCAGTTTAGGGGGGGCCGTCCCCGGGGAGCTGTTTTTT. Residues: CASSLGGAVPGELFF.